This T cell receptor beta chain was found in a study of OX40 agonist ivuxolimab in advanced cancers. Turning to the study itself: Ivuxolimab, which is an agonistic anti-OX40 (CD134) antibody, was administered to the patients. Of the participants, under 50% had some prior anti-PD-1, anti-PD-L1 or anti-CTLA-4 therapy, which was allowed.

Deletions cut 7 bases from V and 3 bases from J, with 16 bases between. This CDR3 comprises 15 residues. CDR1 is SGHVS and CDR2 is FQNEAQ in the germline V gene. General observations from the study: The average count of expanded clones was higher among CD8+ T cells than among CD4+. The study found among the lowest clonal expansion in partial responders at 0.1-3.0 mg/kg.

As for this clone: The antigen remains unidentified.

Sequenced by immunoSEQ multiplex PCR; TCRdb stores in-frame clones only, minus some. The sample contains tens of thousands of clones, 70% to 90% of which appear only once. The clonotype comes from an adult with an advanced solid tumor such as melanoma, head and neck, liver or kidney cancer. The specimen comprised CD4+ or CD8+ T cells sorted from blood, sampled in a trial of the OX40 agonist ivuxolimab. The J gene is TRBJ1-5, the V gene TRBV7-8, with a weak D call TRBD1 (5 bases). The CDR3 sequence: CASTETEGFNQPQHF. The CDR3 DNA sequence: TGTGCCAGCACCGAAACGGAGGGGTTCAATCAGCCCCAGCATTTT.